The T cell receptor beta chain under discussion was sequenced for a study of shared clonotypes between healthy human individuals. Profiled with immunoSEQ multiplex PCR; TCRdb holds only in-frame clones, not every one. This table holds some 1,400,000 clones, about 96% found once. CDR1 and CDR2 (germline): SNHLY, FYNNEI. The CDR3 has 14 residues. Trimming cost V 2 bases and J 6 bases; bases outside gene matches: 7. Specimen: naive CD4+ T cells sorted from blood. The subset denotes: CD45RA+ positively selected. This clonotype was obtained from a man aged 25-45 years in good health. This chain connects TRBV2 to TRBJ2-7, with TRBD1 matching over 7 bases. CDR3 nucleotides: TGTGCCAGCAGTGAATTTAGGGGGCGCGGCGAGCAGTACTTC. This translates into CASSEFRGRGEQYF.